These 31 T cell receptor beta chains were sequenced from one sample in a study of cytomegalovirus exposure and HLA in healthy donors. The PCR made use of 60 Vbeta and 13 Jbeta primers. The table came from immunoSEQ multiplex PCR; TCRdb's copy has only in-frame clones and leaves some out. The data show fewer than 250,000 clones, 74% seen once. The specimen sequenced was PBMCs. The receptors originated from a woman in her thirties in good health and CMV-seropositive.

This chain connects TRBV5-1 to TRBJ2-3; D may be TRBD2 (5 bases). V lost 4 bases and J lost 3, with 9 bases in between. The CDR3 covers 13 residues. CDR1 is SGHRS and CDR2 is YFSETQ in the germline V gene. The CDR3 sequence is CASSPLATDTQYF. The CDR3 DNA is TGCGCCAGCAGCCCCCTAGCAACAGATACGCAGTATTTT.

CDR3 coding DNA: TGTGCCAGCAGTGAAAGGCGGGGGGAGCTGTTTTTT. It translates to CASSERRGELFF. The chain uses TRBV2 and TRBJ2-2; no clear D gene. The CDR3 length is 12 residues. V gave up 2 bases and J gave up 8 bases, with 6 bases separating them. CDR1 is SNHLY and CDR2 is FYNNEI in the germline V gene.

The rearrangement joins TRBV5-1 to TRBJ2-5; 8 bases agree with TRBD1. V shed 5 bases, J shed 1 base, and the junction held 4 bases outside the gene matches. Germline V gives CDR1 SGHRS, CDR2 YFSETQ. CDR3 size: 14 residues. The CDR3 sequence: CASSSGTGQETQYF. In nucleotides, the CDR3 is TGCGCCAGCAGTTCCGGGACAGGCCAAGAGACCCAGTACTTC.

V gene TRBV5-6 combines with J gene TRBJ2-7; possible D gene TRBD2, 5 bases. V lost 2 bases and J 2 bases, leaving 11 bases between the germline ends. Germline CDR1 SGHDT, CDR2 YYEEEE. The CDR3 length is 14 residues. CDR3 protein: CASSLAVVTYEQYF. The CDR3 region has the DNA TGTGCCAGCAGCTTAGCGGTGGTAACCTACGAGCAGTACTTC.

The table lists this clone with a count of one. V gene TRBV18 combines with J gene TRBJ2-7; TRBD2 is a possible D gene (6 bases). The CDR3 has 14 amino acids. From germline, CDR1 is KGHSH and CDR2 LQKENI. Trimming pared 6 bases from V and 0 bases from J, leaving 12 bases between. CDR3 amino acids: CASSPGTFSYEQYF. As DNA, the CDR3 is TGTGCCAGCTCCCCCGGGACTTTCTCCTACGAGCAGTACTTC.

The gene calls are TRBV5-4 and TRBJ1-5, with D perhaps TRBD1 (6 bases). Trimming took 3 bases from V and 4 from J, leaving 17 bases between them. The length of the CDR3 is 16 residues. CDR1 and CDR2 (germline): SGHNT, YYREEE (reference sequence). The CDR3 DNA is TGTGCCAGCAGCTACCCCCGGGGGGCGGCAAATCAGCCCCAGCATTTT. Translated: CASSYPRGAANQPQHF.

The genes are TRBV4-2 and TRBJ1-4; D gene ambiguous. The V gene's germline CDR1 is LGHNA and CDR2 YNFKEQ. The CDR3 length is 16 residues. V lost 0 bases and J lost 0, with 8 bases in between. The CDR3 nucleotides are TGTGCCAGCAGCCAAGATGCCGGGGCAACTAATGAAAAACTGTTTTTT. Protein product: CASSQDAGATNEKLFF.

V gene TRBV6-5 combines with J gene TRBJ1-4; the D gene is possibly TRBD1 (5 bases). Germline V gene sequence: CDR1 MNHEY, CDR2 SVGAGI. The CDR3 runs to 15 residues. Trimming pared 0 bases from V and 6 bases from J, leaving 11 bases between. The CDR3 spells CASSYSIGEDEKLFF. The CDR3 nucleotides are TGTGCCAGCAGTTACTCGATAGGGGAGGATGAAAAACTGTTTTTT.

This chain uses TRBV11-2 with TRBJ2-7, with 10 bases lining up with TRBD2. J gave up 7 bases and V 6 bases, and 9 bases lay outside the gene matches. The CDR3 is 14 amino acids. CDR1 and CDR2 (germline): SGHAT, FQNNGV. The CDR3 reads CASRPGTSVGEQYF. The CDR3 region has the DNA TGTGCCAGCAGACCCGGGACTAGCGTAGGGGAGCAGTACTTC. Drawing the rest from reference TRBV11-2 and TRBJ2-7, the complete variable domain is EAGVAQSPRYKIIEKRQSVAFWCNPISGHATLYWYQQILGQGPKLLIQFQNNGVVDDSQLPKDRFSAERLKGVDSTLKIQPAKLEDSAVYLCASRPGTSVGEQYFGPGTRLTVT.

This clone was observed a handful of times. This chain joins TRBV28 and TRBJ1-2; 10 nucleotides align to TRBD1. CDR3 size: 16 residues. The germline gives CDR1 MDHEN, CDR2 SYDVKM. Germline trimming cut 5 bases from V and 3 bases from J; bases unmatched to any gene: 9. The CDR3 is CASSIAGTGVDYGYTF. The CDR3 coding sequence is TGTGCCAGCAGTATTGCCGGGACAGGGGTTGACTATGGCTACACCTTC.

The V call is TRBV28, the J call TRBJ2-7, with TRBD2 matching 8 bases. The germline CDR1 and CDR2 sequences are MDHEN and SYDVKM. The CDR3 has 15 residues. J lost 0 bases, V lost 3 bases, and 4 bases had no gene match. The CDR3 nucleotides are TGTGCCAGCAGTTTCGGTCTAGCGGGCTCCTACGAGCAGTACTTC. This translates into CASSFGLAGSYEQYF.

The chain couples TRBV9 to TRBJ2-2; 7 nucleotides agree with TRBD2. With 0 bases clipped from V and 2 bases from J, the junction kept 4 bases outside the gene matches. Germline lookup yields CDR1 SGDLS and CDR2 YYNGEE. The CDR3 runs 16 residues. DNA of the CDR3: TGTGCCAGCAGCGTAGGAGGCGGGGGAAACACCGGGGAGCTGTTTTTT. Encoded protein: CASSVGGGGNTGELFF. Drawing the rest from reference TRBV9 and TRBJ2-2, the complete variable domain is DSGVTQTPKHLITATGQRVTLRCSPRSGDLSVYWYQQSLDQGLQFLIQYYNGEERAKGNILERFSAQQFPDLHSELNLSSLELGDSALYFCASSVGGGGNTGELFFGEGSRLTVL.

This clone has a handful of counts. The chain combines TRBV5-6 with TRBJ2-7; 8 bases line up with TRBD2. The ends lost 2 bases at V and 0 bases at J; junction bases unmatched: 10. CDR3 length: 17 amino acids. Germline V gene sequence: CDR1 SGHDT, CDR2 YYEEEE. The CDR3 is CASSFQGPSGLSYEQYF. The CDR3 DNA reads TGTGCCAGCAGCTTCCAAGGACCTAGCGGGCTCTCCTACGAGCAGTACTTC. Full variable domain (remainder filled in from reference TRBV5-6 and TRBJ2-7): DAGVTQSPTHLIKTRGQQVTLRCSPKSGHDTVSWYQQALGQGPQFIFQYYEEEERQRGNFPDRFSGHQFPNYSSELNVNALLLGDSALYLCASSFQGPSGLSYEQYFGPGTRLTVT.

J is TRBJ1-2 and V is TRBV6-1, with D perhaps TRBD1 (6 bases). CDR1 and CDR2 from the germline V gene are MNHNS and SASEGT. This CDR3 has 14 residues. V was trimmed by 2 bases and J by 6 bases, leaving 13 bases between them. The CDR3 sequence is CASSEQGISDGYTF. The CDR3 DNA reads TGTGCCAGCAGTGAACAGGGGATCAGCGATGGCTACACCTTC.

V is TRBV11-1 and J is TRBJ2-3; D is perhaps TRBD1 (6 bases). Germline-derived CDR1 and CDR2 are SGHAT and FQDESV (reference sequence). The ends were cut back, 5 bases at V and 1 base at J, with 16 bases in the middle. There are 16 residues in the CDR3. The CDR3 DNA reads as TGTGCCAGCAGCCTAATAGGGGGTCTGGGCACAGATACGCAGTATTTT. This encodes CASSLIGGLGTDTQYF. Supplemented by reference TRBV11-1 and TRBJ2-3, the full variable domain reads EAEVAQSPRYKITEKSQAVAFWCDPISGHATLYWYRQILGQGPELLVQFQDESVVDDSQLPKDRFSAERLKGVDSTLKIQPAELGDSAMYLCASSLIGGLGTDTQYFGPGTRLTVL.

This clone appeared a few times. The chain uses TRBV7-2 and TRBJ1-3; D not resolved. Germline values: CDR1 SGHTA, CDR2 FQGNSA. Trimming cost V 2 bases and J 0 bases, with 14 bases left between them. The CDR3 consists of 17 residues. The DNA of the CDR3 is TGTGCCAGCAGCTTAAGAGGGTGGCCACTCTCTGGAAACACCATATATTTT. Its protein product is CASSLRGWPLSGNTIYF.

Comment on this clone: Relative to the germline gene, one junction end is altered; a read error may explain this. The rearrangement joins TRBV15 to TRBJ2-1, with TRBD2 identical over 7 bases. The CDR3 is 15 residues long. Germline CDR1 is LNHNV and CDR2 is YYDKDF (reference sequence). CDR3 amino acids: CATSSPSGPYNGQFF. CDR3 bases: TGTGCCACCAGCAGCCCTAGCGGCCCCTACAATGGGCAGTTCTTC.

The rearrangement joins TRBV28 to TRBJ2-5; maybe TRBD1 (5 bases). The better agreement between TRBJ2-7 and the DNA end casts doubt on the J call. The CDR3 runs to 12 residues. The germline gives CDR1 MDHEN, CDR2 SYDVKM. The CDR3 spells CATQGSSYEQYF. In DNA form, the CDR3 reads TGTGCCACGCAGGGTAGCTCCTACGAGCAGTACTTC.

This rearrangement joins TRBV18 to TRBJ1-5, with D possibly matching TRBD1 (5 bases). The V end lost 6 bases, the J end lost 3 bases, and 12 bases lay between the germline ends. Germline V lookup: CDR1 KGHSH, CDR2 LQKENI. The CDR3 loop spans 14 amino acids. The CDR3 loop reads CASSQGNNNQPQHF. Written as DNA, the CDR3 is TGTGCCAGCTCGCAGGGAAACAACAATCAGCCCCAGCATTTT.

This chain connects TRBV6-1 to TRBJ2-7; 8 bases align to TRBD2. CDR3 length: 15 residues. J lost 4 bases, V lost 2 bases, and 7 bases had no gene match. The V gene's germline CDR1 is MNHNS and CDR2 SASEGT. Written as DNA, the CDR3 is TGTGCCAGCAGTGAACACGGGAGGGGCGGATACGAGCAGTACTTC. It translates to CASSEHGRGGYEQYF.

This chain links TRBV27 with TRBJ1-1; 9 bases agree with TRBD1. With 2 bases clipped from V and 5 bases from J, the junction kept 3 bases outside the gene matches. This CDR3 region has 14 residues. Germline V gives CDR1 MNHEY, CDR2 SMNVEV (reference sequence). CDR3: CASSLTGGWTEAFF. The CDR3 DNA sequence: TGTGCCAGCAGTTTAACAGGGGGCTGGACTGAAGCTTTCTTT.

The rearrangement joins TRBV7-6 to TRBJ2-7, with 7 bases matching TRBD1. The CDR3 runs 14 residues. Unmatched junction bases numbered 4, after V lost 5 bases and J lost 0 bases. Germline CDR1 and CDR2: SGHVS and FNYEAQ. CDR3 DNA: TGTGCCAGCAGCGCCCGACAGGGCTCCTACGAGCAGTACTTC. Translating it yields CASSARQGSYEQYF.

The J gene is TRBJ2-7, the V gene TRBV5-4; 8 nucleotides agree with TRBD2. The CDR3 extends over 15 amino acids. Germline V gives CDR1 SGHNT, CDR2 YYREEE (reference sequence). V was pared by 9 bases and J by 2 bases, with 13 bases of the junction left unmatched. As DNA, the CDR3 is TGTGCCACCTCGGGAGGGGTAGCGGTTACCTACGAGCAGTACTTC. Translation: CATSGGVAVTYEQYF.

The chain joins TRBV7-9 to TRBJ2-3, with D possibly TRBD2 on 6 matching bases. Germline assignment: CDR1 SEHNR and CDR2 FQNEAQ (reference sequence). The V end lost 5 bases, the J end lost 7 bases, and 19 bases lay between the germline ends. The CDR3 covers 15 residues. CDR3 residues: CASSSRLEVANTQYF. DNA of the CDR3: TGTGCCAGCAGCAGCAGACTAGAAGTGGCAAATACGCAGTATTTT.

Only a few counts were recorded for this clone. The chain combines TRBV7-6 with TRBJ2-7; a possible D gene is TRBD2 (5 bases). Trimming shortened V by 5 bases and J by 5 bases, and 13 bases separated the two germline ends. CDR3 length: 13 residues. Germline lookup yields CDR1 SGHVS and CDR2 FNYEAQ. Here the CDR3 reads CASSGFSENEQYF. In DNA, the CDR3 is TGTGCCAGCAGCGGATTTAGCGAAAACGAGCAGTACTTC.

The J gene is TRBJ1-1, the V gene TRBV11-1; no clear D. The CDR3 consists of 15 residues. Trimming pared 2 bases from V and 1 base from J, leaving 11 bases between. Germline V gene data show CDR1 as SGHAT and CDR2 as FQDESV (reference sequence). CDR3 loop: CASSLYNRGNTEAFF. CDR3 nucleotide sequence: TGTGCCAGCAGCTTATATAATCGGGGGAACACTGAAGCTTTCTTT. Complete variable domain (other parts from reference TRBV11-1 and TRBJ1-1): EAEVAQSPRYKITEKSQAVAFWCDPISGHATLYWYRQILGQGPELLVQFQDESVVDDSQLPKDRFSAERLKGVDSTLKIQPAELGDSAMYLCASSLYNRGNTEAFFGQGTRLTVV.

Regarding this clone: Other DNA sequences in the same sample also yield this CDR3. V and J are TRBV5-1 and TRBJ2-1; 7 positions agree with TRBD2. Germline lookup yields CDR1 SGHRS and CDR2 YFSETQ. The CDR3 is made up of 14 amino acids. With 3 bases clipped from V and 2 bases from J, the junction kept 2 bases outside the gene matches. CDR3 loop: CASSSAGAYNEQFF. The CDR3 coding sequence is TGCGCCAGCAGCTCGGCGGGGGCCTACAATGAGCAGTTCTTC.

This clone was seen just once. This sequence joins TRBV2 and TRBJ1-5; 10 bases line up with TRBD1. Looked up from germline, CDR1 is SNHLY and CDR2 is FYNNEI. The CDR3 consists of 14 residues. The V and J ends lost 10 bases and 6 bases, in that order; junction bases with no gene match: 9. The CDR3 reads CATRQGASVQPQHF. The CDR3 DNA reads as TGTGCCACCCGACAGGGGGCTTCTGTTCAGCCCCAGCATTTT.

The chain combines TRBV6-6 with TRBJ2-1; D possibly corresponds to TRBD2 (5 bases). The germline V gene has CDR1 MNHNY and CDR2 SVGAGI (reference sequence). The CDR3 is made up of 14 amino acids. Trimming removed 10 bases at V and 2 bases at J, with 15 bases between. The CDR3 reads CATTGTNAYNEQFF. The CDR3, as DNA: TGTGCCACGACGGGAACTAATGCCTACAATGAGCAGTTCTTC.

The chain combines TRBV6-1 with TRBJ1-1; D may be TRBD1 (5 bases). CDR3 length: 13 amino acids. CDR1 and CDR2 (germline): MNHNS, SASEGT. Trimming removed 10 bases at V and 1 base at J, with 13 bases between. The CDR3 here is CATDLTGNTEAFF. CDR3 sequence (DNA): TGTGCCACCGATCTTACAGGGAACACTGAAGCTTTCTTT.

V is TRBV4-2 and J is TRBJ2-7, with 9 bases matching TRBD2. CDR3 length equals 15 residues. V dropped 4 bases and J dropped 4; count of bases not matched to a gene: 8. Germline CDR1 LGHNA, CDR2 YNFKEQ. Here the CDR3 reads CASSPQAGGEYEQYF. DNA for the CDR3: TGTGCCAGCAGCCCCCAGGCGGGAGGGGAGTACGAGCAGTACTTC.